Shown below are 2 T cell receptor beta chains from a single sample sequenced in a study of T cell repertoires in cytomegalovirus infection (dated by TCRdb to between 2019 and 2020). Per the publication, the treatment or condition label means: in vitro stimulation with specific CMV peptide epitopes to enrich CMV-specific T cells. These receptors have no identified antigens. The run used an Illumina HiSeq 1500. TCRdb reprocessing: public reads trimmed at Q25 with fastp, clones called with MiXCR, in-frame beta chains kept. All rows with the same CDR3 protein become a single entry with the most common DNA and genes. The sample table contains 340,000 or so distinct CDR3 sequences; only one count was recorded for about 25% of them. 13% of the sample goes to the ten largest clones. Sequencing used cultured PBMCs, obtained from culture after CMV antigen stimulation. These receptors originate from a human donor in good health (CMV status not recorded). Some clones in this sample may be carry-over from other donors' samples.

The gene calls are TRBV2 and TRBJ2-1; tentatively, D is TRBD2 (6 bases). Germline loops: CDR1 SNHLY, CDR2 FYNNEI. Trimming pared 6 bases from V and 7 bases from J, leaving 16 bases between. The CDR3 is 14 amino acids. The CDR3 DNA is TGTGCCAGCAGGAAGGGAGGCGTGGGTAATGAGCAGTTCTTC. Its translation is CASRKGGVGNEQFF.

V usage is TRBV12-3 or TRBV12-4 and J usage is TRBJ1-5, with 8 bases aligning to TRBD1. V lost 6 bases and J lost 2; bases outside the gene matches: 6. The CDR3 length is 15 residues. CDR3 protein: CASRPDRGGNQPQHF. The CDR3 DNA reads TGTGCCAGCAGACCAGACAGGGGTGGCAATCAGCCCCAGCATTTT.